The 4 T cell receptor beta chains below all came from one sample that was sequenced in a study of cytomegalovirus exposure and HLA in healthy donors. The PCR used 60 Vbeta and 13 Jbeta primers. Assay used: immunoSEQ multiplex PCR; TCRdb lists only in-frame clones, some missing. The sample includes 110,000 or so clones, over 70% seen only once; the top ten take around 10%. The sequencing input was PBMCs. All receptors come from a woman in her 50s in good health and CMV-seropositive.

The chain carries TRBV2 and TRBJ1-2; D possibly corresponds to TRBD1 (5 bases). V was cut by 5 bases and J by 4 bases, with 14 bases left in between. The germline gives CDR1 SNHLY, CDR2 FYNNEI. CDR3 size: 14 residues. The DNA of the CDR3 is TGTGCCAGCAGTCCAAGGGATGACAGCTATGGCTACACCTTC. This codes for CASSPRDDSYGYTF. Looking up the rest from reference TRBV2 and TRBJ1-2 gives the full variable domain: EPEVTQTPSHQVTQMGQEVILRCVPISNHLYFYWYRQILGQKVEFLVSFYNNEISEKSEIFDDQFSVERPDGSNFTLKIRSTKLEDSAMYFCASSPRDDSYGYTFGSGTRLTVV.

This chain uses TRBV16 with TRBJ1-5; 7 nucleotides agree with TRBD1. CDR1 and CDR2 (germline): KGHSY, FQNENV. This CDR3 is 13 amino acids long. V shed 4 bases and J 6 bases; nucleotides not matched to a gene: 3. The CDR3 region has the DNA TGTGCCAGCAGCCCACAGGGGAGTCAGCCCCAGCATTTT. Protein sequence: CASSPQGSQPQHF.

The chain has TRBV27 and TRBJ1-4; TRBD1 matches 9 bases. CDR3 length equals 14 residues. V lost 6 bases and J lost 7; bases outside the gene matches: 6. Germline CDR1 is MNHEY and CDR2 is SMNVEV (reference sequence). The CDR3: CASRRQGGGEKLFF. Here the CDR3 DNA reads TGTGCCAGCAGGAGACAGGGGGGGGGTGAAAAACTGTTTTTT.

J is TRBJ2-5 and V is TRBV5-4; TRBD1 aligns across 7 bases. The CDR3 loop spans 15 amino acids. The germline CDR1 and CDR2 sequences are SGHNT and YYREEE (reference sequence). J lost 3 bases, V lost 4 bases, and 9 bases had no gene match. The CDR3 region is CASSPRIDREETQYF. CDR3 in DNA: TGTGCCAGCAGCCCTCGAATCGACAGGGAAGAGACCCAGTACTTC.